The clone carrying this TCR beta chain is a singleton in its sample. This CDR3 is 12 amino acids long. Trimming cost V 5 bases and J 3 bases, with 6 bases left between them. Germline V lookup: CDR1 SGHNT, CDR2 YENEEA. The data were obtained in a study of blood T cell repertoires in COVID-19. On the study more broadly: Acute and convalescent COVID-19 specimens originated in the United States, Italy and Spain.

Sequencing was performed with immunoSEQ multiplex PCR; in TCRdb, only in-frame clones are kept and a portion is missing. Of some 490,000 clones in the sample, roughly nine tenths are singletons; the top ten hold around 8%. This chain joins TRBV11-3 and TRBJ2-3; TRBD2 might be the D (6 bases). This receptor was identified in a woman in her sixties or seventies who had recovered from COVID-19. Specimen: PBMCs or T cells enriched from blood (not recorded which). In DNA form, the CDR3 reads TGTGCCAGCAGCGGACTAACAGATACGCAGTATTTT. Translated, it gives CASSGLTDTQYF.